This T cell receptor (beta chain) was sequenced in a study of blood T cell repertoires in COVID-19. About the research overall: Samples representing acute and convalescent COVID-19 were sourced from the United States, Italy and Spain.

With regard to this clone: A read error may produce the germline difference seen at one junction end.

The CDR3 spans 15 residues. Per the germline V gene, CDR1 is KGHDR and CDR2 is SFDVKD. Some clones are missing from TCRdb's copy, which holds only in-frame ones; the method was immunoSEQ multiplex PCR. The sample records some 240,000 clones, roughly four fifths being singletons. This chain uses TRBV24-1 with TRBJ2-1; 8 bases are a match to TRBD2. The sequence came from an elderly woman with COVID-19, enrolled during active disease. Input material: peripheral blood. The CDR3 is CVTSDLRAGVDEQFF. The CDR3, as DNA: TGTGTCACCAGTGATTTACGAGCGGGAGTAGATGAGCAGTTCTTC.